This T cell receptor (beta chain) was profiled in a study of blood T cell repertoires in COVID-19. Turning to the study itself: Researchers got acute and convalescent COVID-19 samples from the United States, Italy and Spain.

Seattle's enrolled individuals joined amid active infection and were then monitored longitudinally. In germline, CDR1 is LNHDA, CDR2 SQIVND (reference sequence). With 2 bases clipped from V and 0 bases from J, the junction kept 8 bases outside the gene matches. The CDR3 totals 19 residues. Authors' methods: Amplified reference gene primers provided the basis for estimating nucleated cell counts. Sequencing used immunoSEQ multiplex PCR; TCRdb keeps in-frame clones, though not all of them. The DNA gave D and trimming, while V, J and clone size come from that table. The repertoire holds some 250,000 clones, roughly nine tenths seen once, with 9.5% to 15% in the top ten.

The chain has TRBV19 and TRBJ2-6; 9 positions match TRBD2. This TCR came from a woman in her thirties with COVID-19, enrolled during active disease. The sample comprised peripheral blood. DNA for the CDR3: TGTGCCAGTAGTATAAAGGTGCGCGGGGGGGCCTCTGGGGCCAACGTCCTGACTTTC. It codes for CASSIKVRGGASGANVLTF. The whole variable domain, filled in from reference TRBV19 and TRBJ2-6, reads DGGITQSPKYLFRKEGQNVTLSCEQNLNHDAMYWYRQDPGQGLRLIYYSQIVNDFQKGDIAEGYSVSREKKESFPLTVTSAQKNPTAFYLCASSIKVRGGASGANVLTFGAGSRLTVL.